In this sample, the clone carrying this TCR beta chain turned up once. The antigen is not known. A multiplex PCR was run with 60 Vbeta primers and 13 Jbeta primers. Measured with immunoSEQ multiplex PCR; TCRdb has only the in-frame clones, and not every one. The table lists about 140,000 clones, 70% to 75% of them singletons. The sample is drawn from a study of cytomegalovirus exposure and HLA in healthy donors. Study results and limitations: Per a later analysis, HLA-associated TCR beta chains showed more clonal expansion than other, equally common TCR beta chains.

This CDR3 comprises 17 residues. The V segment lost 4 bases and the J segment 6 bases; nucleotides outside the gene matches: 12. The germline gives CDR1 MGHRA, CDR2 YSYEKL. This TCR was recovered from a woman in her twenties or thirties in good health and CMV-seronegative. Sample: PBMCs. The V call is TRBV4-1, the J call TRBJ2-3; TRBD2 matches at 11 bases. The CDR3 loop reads CASSRREASGGTDTQYF. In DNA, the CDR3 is TGCGCCAGCAGCCGAAGGGAGGCTAGCGGGGGGACCGATACGCAGTATTTT.